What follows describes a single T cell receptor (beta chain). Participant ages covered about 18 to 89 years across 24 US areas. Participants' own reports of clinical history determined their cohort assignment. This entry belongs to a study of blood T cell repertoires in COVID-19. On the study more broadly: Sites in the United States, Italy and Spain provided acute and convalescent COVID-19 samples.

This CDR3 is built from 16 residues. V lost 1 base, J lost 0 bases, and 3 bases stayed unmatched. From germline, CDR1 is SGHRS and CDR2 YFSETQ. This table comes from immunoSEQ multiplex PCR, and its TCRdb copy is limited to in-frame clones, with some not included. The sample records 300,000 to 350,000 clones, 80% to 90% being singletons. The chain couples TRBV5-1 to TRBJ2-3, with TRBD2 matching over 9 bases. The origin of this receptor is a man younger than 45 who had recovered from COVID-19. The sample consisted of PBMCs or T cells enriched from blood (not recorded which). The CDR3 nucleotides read TGCGCCAGCAGCTTGTCGAGCGGGGGGAGCACAGATACGCAGTATTTT. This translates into CASSLSSGGSTDTQYF.